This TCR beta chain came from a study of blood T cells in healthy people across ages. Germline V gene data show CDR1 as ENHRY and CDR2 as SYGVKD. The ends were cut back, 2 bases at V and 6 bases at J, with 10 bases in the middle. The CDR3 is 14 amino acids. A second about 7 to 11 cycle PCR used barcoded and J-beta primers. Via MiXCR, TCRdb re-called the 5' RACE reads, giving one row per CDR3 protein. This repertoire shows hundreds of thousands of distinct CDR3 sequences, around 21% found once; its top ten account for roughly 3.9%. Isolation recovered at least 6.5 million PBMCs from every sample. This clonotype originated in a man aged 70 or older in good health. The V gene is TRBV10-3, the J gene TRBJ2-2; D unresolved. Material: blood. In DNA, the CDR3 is TGTGCCATCAGTGAGGGTACTCTCCCCGGGGAGCTGTTTTTT. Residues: CAISEGTLPGELFF.